The 23 T cell receptor beta chains below come from one sample, sequenced in a study of cytomegalovirus exposure and HLA in healthy donors. The PCR made use of 60 Vbeta and 13 Jbeta primers. Some clones are missing from TCRdb's copy, which holds only in-frame ones; the method was immunoSEQ multiplex PCR. This table lists 200,000 to 250,000 clones. The material sequenced was PBMCs. The receptors here all came from a girl aged 2 to 9 in good health and CMV-seropositive.

The chain links TRBV27 to TRBJ1-6; 12 nucleotides align to TRBD1. The ends lost 4 bases at V and 9 bases at J; junction bases unmatched: 7. Per germline, CDR1 MNHEY and CDR2 SMNVEV (reference sequence). The CDR3 is 16 amino acids. The CDR3 reads CASSSWDRGPSSPLHF. The CDR3 DNA reads as TGTGCCAGCAGTTCCTGGGACAGGGGGCCTAGTTCACCCCTCCACTTT.

V is TRBV11-2 and J is TRBJ2-7; TRBD2 matches 8 bases. CDR1 is SGHAT, CDR2 FQNNGV, per germline. The CDR3 has 14 amino acids. Germline trimming cut 5 bases from V and 3 bases from J; bases unmatched to any gene: 6. CDR3 loop: CASSLPGLVYEQYF. The CDR3 region has the DNA TGTGCCAGCAGCCTTCCGGGACTAGTCTACGAGCAGTACTTC.

V is TRBV25-1 and J is TRBJ2-7; the match to TRBD1 covers 7 bases. V lost 5 bases, J lost 6 bases, and 4 bases stayed unmatched. Germline V lookup: CDR1 MGHDK, CDR2 SYGVNS. This CDR3 comprises 12 residues. The CDR3 DNA follows: TGTGCCAGCAGTCCCACAGGGGTCGAGCAGTACTTC. This translates into CASSPTGVEQYF.

V and J are TRBV28 and TRBJ1-4, with D maybe TRBD1 (5 bases). Between the trimmed V and J ends, which lost 2 bases and 4 bases, there was a span of 17 bases. From germline, CDR1 is MDHEN and CDR2 SYDVKM. The CDR3 has 17 amino acids. The CDR3 reads CASSLRGRVRDNEKLFF. The CDR3 DNA reads as TGTGCCAGCAGTTTACGGGGGAGGGTTAGGGATAATGAAAAACTGTTTTTT. Supplemented by reference TRBV28 and TRBJ1-4, the full variable domain reads DVKVTQSSRYLVKRTGEKVFLECVQDMDHENMFWYRQDPGLGLRLIYFSYDVKMKEKGDIPEGYSVSREKKERFSLILESASTNQTSMYLCASSLRGRVRDNEKLFFGSGTQLSVL.

The chain is built from TRBV28 and TRBJ1-6; 9 bases match TRBD1. The germline gives CDR1 MDHEN, CDR2 SYDVKM. This CDR3 comprises 16 residues. With V trimmed by 2 bases and J by 10 bases, 9 bases remained unmatched. The CDR3 DNA follows: TGTGCCAGCAGTTTAGGTGGGACAGGGTCAAGATCACCCCTCCACTTT. Its translation: CASSLGGTGSRSPLHF. The whole variable domain, remainder taken from reference TRBV28 and TRBJ1-6, is DVKVTQSSRYLVKRTGEKVFLECVQDMDHENMFWYRQDPGLGLRLIYFSYDVKMKEKGDIPEGYSVSREKKERFSLILESASTNQTSMYLCASSLGGTGSRSPLHFGNGTRLTVT.

This chain joins TRBV5-8 and TRBJ1-6, with no clear D. The V end was cut by 0 bases, the J end by 13 bases, with 14 bases between. This CDR3 has 14 residues. Germline-derived CDR1 and CDR2 are SGHTS and YDEGEE. The DNA of the CDR3 is TGTGCCAGCAGCTTGGCAAGGAGGGCGTCGCCCCTCCACTTT. Translating gives CASSLARRASPLHF.

The rearrangement links TRBV6-1 to TRBJ2-7; possibly TRBD2 for D (5 bases). The ends were cut back, 6 bases at V and 3 bases at J, with 12 bases in the middle. The CDR3 spans 13 residues. Germline V gives CDR1 MNHNS, CDR2 SASEGT. The CDR3, as DNA: TGTGCCAGCAGCGACACGGGATTCTACGAGCAGTACTTC. Translated: CASSDTGFYEQYF.

The CDR3 reads CAISRRGDEQFF. The CDR3 DNA follows: TGTGCCATCAGCCGACGGGGGGATGAGCAGTTCTTC. The V call is TRBV10-3, the J call TRBJ2-1; 7 positions agree with TRBD2. CDR1 is ENHRY and CDR2 is SYGVKD in the germline V gene. J gave up 8 bases and V 6 bases, and 4 bases lay outside the gene matches. The CDR3 loop spans 12 amino acids.

The chain has TRBV4-2 and TRBJ2-1; D call uncertain. This CDR3 has 14 residues. Germline loops: CDR1 LGHNA, CDR2 YNFKEQ. Trimming left V 0 bases short and J 3 bases short, with 6 bases between. The CDR3 DNA sequence: TGTGCCAGCAGCCAAGATATTAGCTACAATGAGCAGTTCTTC. This sequence encodes CASSQDISYNEQFF.

CDR3 coding DNA: TGCGCCAGCAGCTTGGGAGGGCCGAGTACCTACGAGCAGTACTTC. Translating it yields CASSLGGPSTYEQYF. This chain connects TRBV5-1 to TRBJ2-7, with D possibly TRBD2 on 5 matching bases. V lost 0 bases to trimming and J lost 2 bases, with 12 bases between them. The CDR3 is 15 residues long. From germline, CDR1 is SGHRS and CDR2 YFSETQ.

The chain couples TRBV19 to TRBJ2-5; 13 positions agree with TRBD2. Germline values: CDR1 LNHDA, CDR2 SQIVND (reference sequence). The CDR3 sequence is 16 residues long. V lost 8 bases and J lost 2; bases outside the gene matches: 8. DNA for the CDR3: TGTGCCAGTGGTAGGATGGGACTAGCGGGGCAAGAGACCCAGTACTTC. It specifies CASGRMGLAGQETQYF. The full variable domain, with the rest looked up from reference TRBV19 and TRBJ2-5, is DGGITQSPKYLFRKEGQNVTLSCEQNLNHDAMYWYRQDPGQGLRLIYYSQIVNDFQKGDIAEGYSVSREKKESFPLTVTSAQKNPTAFYLCASGRMGLAGQETQYFGPGTRLLVL.

The CDR3 is CASRGLAGEADTQYF. CDR3 in DNA: TGCGCCAGCAGGGGACTAGCGGGAGAGGCAGATACGCAGTATTTT. The chain carries TRBV5-1 and TRBJ2-3; 14 nucleotides line up with TRBD2. From germline, CDR1 is SGHRS and CDR2 YFSETQ. Germline trimming cut 5 bases from V and 4 bases from J; bases unmatched to any gene: 3. This CDR3 has 15 residues.

Turning to this clone: Relative to the germline gene, one junction end is altered; a read error may explain this. This sequence joins TRBV7-9 and TRBJ1-1, with D perhaps matching TRBD1 (5 bases). Germline lookup yields CDR1 SEHNR and CDR2 FQNEAQ (reference sequence). The CDR3 spans 17 residues. The CDR3 region is CASRFPAGGGGNSEAFF. The CDR3 DNA sequence: TGTGCCAGCAGGTTTCCCGCCGGCGGGGGTGGGAACTCTGAAGCTTTCTTT. Combining the CDR3 with reference TRBV7-9 and TRBJ1-1 gives the whole variable domain DTGVSQNPRHKITKRGQNVTFRCDPISEHNRLYWYRQTLGQGPEFLTYFQNEAQLEKSRLLSDRFSAERPKGSFSTLEIQRTEQGDSAMYLCASRFPAGGGGNSEAFFGQGTRLTVV.

The chain combines TRBV5-5 with TRBJ2-5; TRBD2 is a possible D gene (6 bases). The CDR3 is 14 residues long. Germline values: CDR1 SGHKS, CDR2 YYEKEE (reference sequence). Trimming stripped 0 bases from V and 5 bases from J, with 11 bases between. In nucleotides, the CDR3 is TGTGCCAGCAGCTTGGTTCGCGGGGTGGAGACCCAGTACTTC. Translated: CASSLVRGVETQYF.

The rearrangement uses TRBV7-2 and TRBJ2-5; TRBD2 agrees at 11 bases. CDR3 length equals 15 residues. Germline V lookup: CDR1 SGHTA, CDR2 FQGNSA. V was clipped by 6 bases and J by 3 bases; unmatched bases: 6. The CDR3 DNA reads as TGTGCCAGCAGTATTTCGGGACTAGCGGAAGAGACCCAGTACTTC. Translation gives CASSISGLAEETQYF.

The rearrangement links TRBV10-3 to TRBJ1-4; D is unresolved. Trimming took 0 bases from V and 4 from J, leaving 12 bases between them. CDR1 is ENHRY, CDR2 SYGVKD, per germline. The CDR3 is made up of 16 amino acids. The CDR3 sequence is CAISESRGADNEKLFF. The DNA of the CDR3 is TGTGCCATCAGTGAGTCTCGGGGAGCAGATAATGAAAAACTGTTTTTT.

The rearrangement uses TRBV30 and TRBJ1-6; 9 nucleotides align to TRBD1. J was trimmed by 5 bases and V by 8 bases; bases with no gene match: 1. Germline-derived CDR1 and CDR2 are GTSNPN and SVGIG (reference sequence). The CDR3 sequence is 12 residues long. The CDR3 coding sequence is TGTGCCGGGGACAGGGATAATTCACCCCTCCACTTT. Protein sequence: CAGDRDNSPLHF.

The chain is built from TRBV6-6 and TRBJ2-2; 7 bases fit TRBD1. The ends lost 7 bases at V and 7 bases at J; junction bases unmatched: 9. In germline, CDR1 is MNHNY, CDR2 SVGAGI (reference sequence). The CDR3 totals 14 residues. CDR3 DNA sequence: TGTGCCAGCATCCAGACAGGGAGTGGCGGGGAGCTGTTTTTT. Amino acid sequence: CASIQTGSGGELFF.

The chain carries TRBV5-1 and TRBJ2-7; D perhaps matches TRBD2 (5 bases). Germline assignment: CDR1 SGHRS and CDR2 YFSETQ. Trimming removed 0 bases at V and 2 bases at J, with 9 bases between. There are 14 residues in the CDR3. In nucleotides, the CDR3 is TGCGCCAGCAGCTTGGTTGTGGGAGCCTACGAGCAGTACTTC. Residues: CASSLVVGAYEQYF.

The rearrangement joins TRBV27 to TRBJ2-7, with 10 bases that match TRBD1. This CDR3 has 15 amino acids. Germline V gives CDR1 MNHEY, CDR2 SMNVEV (reference sequence). V shed 5 bases, J shed 6 bases, and the junction held 10 bases outside the gene matches. CDR3 nucleotide sequence: TGTGCCAGCAGTCTTAACCGGGACAGGGGACGCGAGCAGTACTTC. Translating it yields CASSLNRDRGREQYF.

This chain links TRBV27 with TRBJ2-2, with a possible D match to TRBD2 (6 bases). Germline V gene lookup returns CDR1 MNHEY and CDR2 SMNVEV (reference sequence). The V gene lost 6 bases and the J gene lost 4 bases, with 12 bases spanning the gap. The CDR3 has 14 residues. CDR3: CASSLGRPTGELFF. The CDR3 DNA reads as TGTGCCAGCAGCCTGGGGAGGCCCACCGGGGAGCTGTTTTTT.

The chain couples TRBV28 to TRBJ1-5, with TRBD1 matching over 9 bases. V shed 2 bases, J shed 8 bases, and the junction held 4 bases outside the gene matches. From germline, CDR1 is MDHEN and CDR2 SYDVKM. CDR3 length: 14 amino acids. This CDR3 reads CASSLHRGLEPQHF. The DNA for the CDR3 is TGTGCCAGCAGTTTACACAGGGGGCTGGAGCCCCAGCATTTT.

The chain carries TRBV28 and TRBJ1-1; a possible D gene is TRBD1 (5 bases). V shed 4 bases and J shed 2 bases, with 11 bases lying between them. The CDR3 has 14 amino acids. Germline CDR1 MDHEN, CDR2 SYDVKM. CDR3 sequence: CASSYGRDNTEAFF. The CDR3 DNA is TGTGCCAGCAGTTATGGGCGGGACAACACTGAAGCTTTCTTT. The full variable domain, with the rest looked up from reference TRBV28 and TRBJ1-1, is DVKVTQSSRYLVKRTGEKVFLECVQDMDHENMFWYRQDPGLGLRLIYFSYDVKMKEKGDIPEGYSVSREKKERFSLILESASTNQTSMYLCASSYGRDNTEAFFGQGTRLTVV.